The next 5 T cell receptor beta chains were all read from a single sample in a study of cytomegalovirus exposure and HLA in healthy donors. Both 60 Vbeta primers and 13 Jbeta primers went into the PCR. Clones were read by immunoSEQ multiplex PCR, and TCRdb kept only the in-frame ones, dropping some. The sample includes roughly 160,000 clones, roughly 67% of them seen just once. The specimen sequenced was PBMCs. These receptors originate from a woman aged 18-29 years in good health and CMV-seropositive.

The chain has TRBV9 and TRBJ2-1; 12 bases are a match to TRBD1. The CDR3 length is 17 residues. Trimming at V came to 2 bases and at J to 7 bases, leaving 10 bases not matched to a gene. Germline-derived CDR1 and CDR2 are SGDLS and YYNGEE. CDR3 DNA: TGTGCCAGCAGCGTCAGATCCGGGACAGGGGGCGCGAATGAGCAGTTCTTC. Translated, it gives CASSVRSGTGGANEQFF.

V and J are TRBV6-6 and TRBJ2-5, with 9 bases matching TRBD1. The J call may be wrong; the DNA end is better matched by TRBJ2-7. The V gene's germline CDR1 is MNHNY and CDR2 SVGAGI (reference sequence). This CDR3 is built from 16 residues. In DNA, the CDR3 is TGTGCCAGCAGTTACGCGGGACAGGGAGGGATGTACGAGCAGTACTTC. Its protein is CASSYAGQGGMYEQYF.

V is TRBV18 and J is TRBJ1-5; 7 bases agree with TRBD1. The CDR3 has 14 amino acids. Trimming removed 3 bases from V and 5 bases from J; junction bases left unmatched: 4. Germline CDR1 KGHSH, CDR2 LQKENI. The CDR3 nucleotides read TGTGCCAGCTCACCGACAGGGTTCGATCAGCCCCAGCATTTT. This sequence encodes CASSPTGFDQPQHF. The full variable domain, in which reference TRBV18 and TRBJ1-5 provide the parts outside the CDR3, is NAGVMQNPRHLVRRRGQEARLRCSPMKGHSHVYWYRQLPEEGLKFMVYLQKENIIDESGMPKERFSAEFPKEGPSILRIQQVVRGDSAAYFCASSPTGFDQPQHFGDGTRLSIL.

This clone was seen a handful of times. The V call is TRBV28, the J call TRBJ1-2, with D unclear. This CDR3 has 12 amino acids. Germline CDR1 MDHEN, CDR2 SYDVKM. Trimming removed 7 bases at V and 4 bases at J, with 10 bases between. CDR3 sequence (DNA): TGTGCCAGCAAACGCGATGTCTATGGCTACACCTTC. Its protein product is CASKRDVYGYTF.

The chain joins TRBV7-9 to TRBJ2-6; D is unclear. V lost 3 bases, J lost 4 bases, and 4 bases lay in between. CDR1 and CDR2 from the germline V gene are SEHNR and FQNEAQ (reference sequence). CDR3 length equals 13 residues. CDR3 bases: TGTGCCAGCAGCTTCCCAGGGGCCAACGTCCTGACTTTC. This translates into CASSFPGANVLTF.